This T cell receptor beta chain was identified in a study of blood T cell repertoires in COVID-19. Study information: The origin of the acute and convalescent COVID-19 samples was the United States, Italy and Spain. PBMCs, B-cell-depleted T cells, or T cells were the source of the cDNA or gDNA that made up the material.

This CDR3 is 15 amino acids long. The trim removed 5 bases at V and 3 bases at J, leaving 7 bases unmatched. The V gene's germline CDR1 is SNHLY and CDR2 FYNNEI. Methods used by the authors: Scientists estimated how many nucleated cells there were by amplifying reference gene primers. Only in-frame clones appear in the TCRdb table, and some are missing; sequencing was by immunoSEQ multiplex PCR. Clone size and the V and J calls come from that table; the DNA yielded D and trimming. The repertoire has about 120,000 clones, about 78% of them found once; the top ten carry approximately 2.4%. The origin of this receptor is a man in his 70s with acute or convalescent COVID-19. This chain links TRBV2 with TRBJ2-1; 7 nucleotides line up with TRBD1. Sequenced sample: peripheral blood. The DNA for the CDR3 is TGTGCCAGCAGTCCAACAGGGGCGGGCTACAATGAGCAGTTCTTC. It yields the protein CASSPTGAGYNEQFF. The variable domain in full, completed from reference TRBV2 and TRBJ2-1, reads EPEVTQTPSHQVTQMGQEVILRCVPISNHLYFYWYRQILGQKVEFLVSFYNNEISEKSEIFDDQFSVERPDGSNFTLKIRSTKLEDSAMYFCASSPTGAGYNEQFFGPGTRLTVL.